This TCR beta chain appears in the sequencing data of a study of T cells in Graves' hyperthyroidism and ophthalmopathy (dated by TCRdb to the late 2010s). Study-level background: Peripheral blood was collected at initial diagnosis, before any treatment. According to the paper, TCR Vbeta CDR3 sequencing was carried out on about 140 peripheral blood samples, which came from 40 to 45 ophthalmopathy, approximately 78 hyperthyroidism and roughly 17 progressor patients. Thyroid tissue and blood T-cell repertoires from six Graves' hyperthyroidism patients were also compared in the study. Prospective prediction of ophthalmopathy was tested in an independent validation cohort consisting of about 19 hyperthyroidism patients and some 17 patients who later progressed to ophthalmopathy. A discovery cohort of approximately 97 patients, roughly 45 with Graves' ophthalmopathy and 55 to 60 with stable Graves' hyperthyroidism, was used to find distinguishing TCR V-J signatures. The roughly 90 discovery patients were divided at random into training and test sets in a 7:3 ratio. Once sampling was done, hyperthyroidism patients were given methimazole at a starting dose of 30 mg daily, whereas ophthalmopathy patients were given high-dose intravenous methylprednisolone. What the research found in general, with its limitations: During validation, the model predicted progression to ophthalmopathy a median of roughly 7.1 months ahead of onset, with approximately 70% sensitivity and almost 75% specificity. No statistical method was used to set the sample size in advance, and investigators knew the group allocation. A model built on a 13 V-J signature distinguished ophthalmopathy from stable hyperthyroidism, reaching 87.88% sensitivity and 81.08% specificity in cross-validation and 80%/75% in testing. Most expanded thyroid clonotypes (frequency above 0.001) were also found in blood, which suggests that blood repertoires may mirror thyroid immune responses.

Hyperthyroidism patients were aged 18 to 65 years and newly diagnosed, with disease duration of less than 2 months. The study excluded patients with uncontrolled infections, other autoimmune diseases, pregnancy or lactation. Diagnoses relied on clinical symptoms, serum thyroxine and TRAb, thyroid ultrasound and orbital computed tomography. For progressor patients, blood was drawn at the first diagnosis of hyperthyroidism, before any ophthalmopathy symptoms had appeared. PBMCs were separated from roughly 10 ml of fresh peripheral blood using Ficoll-Paque density gradient centrifugation. Progressor patients were first diagnosed with Graves' hyperthyroidism and then developed ophthalmopathy during follow-up. Total RNA was extracted using Trizol reagent, and RNA quality was assessed on an Agilent 2100 Bioanalyzer. Comments on this clonotype: Its specific antigen is unknown. The sample holds no much larger clone one base away, and base qualities are not on file.

The TCR beta CDR3 regions were amplified from RNA transcripts. The first round of RT-PCR for the TCR CDR3 was performed with the HTBI primer set and the Qiagen OneStep RT-PCR kit. Libraries were constructed in a second round of multiplex PCR, after which size selection and purification were carried out. Libraries were sequenced paired-end with 100 bp reads on an Illumina HiSeq2000. From the authors' description of their analysis: Raw data were processed with SOAPnuke, discarding reads with adapters, uncalled bases, mean Phred below 15, or no exact constant-primer or identifier match. COPE v1.2.5 was used to merge high-quality paired reads, and clonotypes were defined as unique nucleotide sequences. Clonotypes were aligned to IMGT TRBV, TRBD and TRBJ reference segments using MiTCR v1.1. Only V-J combinations with frequency above 0.0001, covering approximately 99% of repertoires, were analysed. The TCS score was defined as F50 (clonal expansion) divided by E x V (chaos), with BLOSUM62-based TCRdist calculated between CDR3 peptides within each V-J. Welch's t-statistics and random forest reduced some 510 V-J features to about 12, which were used in a naive Bayes classifier (R e1071). TCRdb passed the public sequencing reads through fastp at Q25 and MiXCR, retaining productive beta sequences. Duplicate CDR3 protein sequences are folded into a single record with the most common DNA and genes. The V and J calls were not made by the authors but by TCRdb's processing. The sample data list 350,000 or so distinct CDR3 sequences, and 17% of these were observed just once. Together, the top ten hold around a third of the sample.

The receptor's source is a woman between 25 and 40 years old with Graves' hyperthyroidism that later progressed to Graves' ophthalmopathy. The sequenced material came from blood.

At the DNA level, the sequence is TGCAGTGCTAGAGAGCCAGACCGCGCCGGGGAGCTGTTTTTT. Translated, this is CSAREPDRAGELFF. The sequence is built from TRBV20-1 and TRBJ2-2; the D gene is unclear. Counted from cysteine to phenylalanine, this CDR3 has 14 amino acids. The entry retains the CDR3 DNA only, 42 bases that are in frame from base 1. For CDR1 and CDR2, the germline V gene (reference sequence) lists DFQATT and SNEGSKA. Trimming at the junction amounts to 0 bases on V and 6 bases on J, and the germline ends lie 11 bases apart.